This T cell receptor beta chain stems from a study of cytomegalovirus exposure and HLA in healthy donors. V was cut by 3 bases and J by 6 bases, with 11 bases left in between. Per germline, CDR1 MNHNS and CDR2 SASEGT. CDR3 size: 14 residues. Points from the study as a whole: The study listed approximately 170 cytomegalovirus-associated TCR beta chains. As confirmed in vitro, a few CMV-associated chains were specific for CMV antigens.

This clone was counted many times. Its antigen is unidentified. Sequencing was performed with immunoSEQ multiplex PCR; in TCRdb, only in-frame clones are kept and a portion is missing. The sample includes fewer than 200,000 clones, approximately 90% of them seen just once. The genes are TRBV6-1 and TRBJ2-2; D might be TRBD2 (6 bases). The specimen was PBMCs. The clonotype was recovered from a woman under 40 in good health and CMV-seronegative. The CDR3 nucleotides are TGTGCCAGCAGTGACCTAGGGACTCCCGGGGAGCTGTTTTTT. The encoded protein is CASSDLGTPGELFF.